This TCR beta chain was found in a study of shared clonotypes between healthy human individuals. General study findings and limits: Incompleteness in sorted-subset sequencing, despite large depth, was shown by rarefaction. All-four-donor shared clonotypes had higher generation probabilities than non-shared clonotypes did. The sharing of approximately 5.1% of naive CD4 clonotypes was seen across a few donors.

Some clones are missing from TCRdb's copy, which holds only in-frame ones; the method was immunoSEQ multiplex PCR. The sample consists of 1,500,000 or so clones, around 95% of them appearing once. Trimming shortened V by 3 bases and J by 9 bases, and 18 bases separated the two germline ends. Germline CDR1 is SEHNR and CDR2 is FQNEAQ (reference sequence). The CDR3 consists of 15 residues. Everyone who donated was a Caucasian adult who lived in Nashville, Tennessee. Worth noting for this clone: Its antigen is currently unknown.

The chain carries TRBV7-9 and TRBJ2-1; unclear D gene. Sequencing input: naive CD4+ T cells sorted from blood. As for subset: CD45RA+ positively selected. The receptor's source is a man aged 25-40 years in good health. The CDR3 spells CASSLNTVPSGEQFF. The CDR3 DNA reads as TGTGCCAGCAGCTTGAATACGGTACCATCGGGTGAGCAGTTCTTC.